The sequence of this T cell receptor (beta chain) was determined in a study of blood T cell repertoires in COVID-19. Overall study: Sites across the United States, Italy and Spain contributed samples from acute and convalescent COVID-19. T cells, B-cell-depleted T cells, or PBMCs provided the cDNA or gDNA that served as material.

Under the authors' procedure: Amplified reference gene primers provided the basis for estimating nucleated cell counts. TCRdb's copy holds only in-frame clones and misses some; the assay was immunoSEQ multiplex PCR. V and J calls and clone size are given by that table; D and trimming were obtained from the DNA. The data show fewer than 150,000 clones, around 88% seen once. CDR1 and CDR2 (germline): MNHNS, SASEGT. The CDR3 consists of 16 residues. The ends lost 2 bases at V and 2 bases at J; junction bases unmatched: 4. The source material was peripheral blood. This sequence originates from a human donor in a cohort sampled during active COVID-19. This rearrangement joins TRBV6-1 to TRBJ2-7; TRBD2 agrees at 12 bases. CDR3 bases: TGTGCCAGCAGTGAAAGGTGGACTAGCGGGGCCTACGAGCAGTACTTC. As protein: CASSERWTSGAYEQYF.